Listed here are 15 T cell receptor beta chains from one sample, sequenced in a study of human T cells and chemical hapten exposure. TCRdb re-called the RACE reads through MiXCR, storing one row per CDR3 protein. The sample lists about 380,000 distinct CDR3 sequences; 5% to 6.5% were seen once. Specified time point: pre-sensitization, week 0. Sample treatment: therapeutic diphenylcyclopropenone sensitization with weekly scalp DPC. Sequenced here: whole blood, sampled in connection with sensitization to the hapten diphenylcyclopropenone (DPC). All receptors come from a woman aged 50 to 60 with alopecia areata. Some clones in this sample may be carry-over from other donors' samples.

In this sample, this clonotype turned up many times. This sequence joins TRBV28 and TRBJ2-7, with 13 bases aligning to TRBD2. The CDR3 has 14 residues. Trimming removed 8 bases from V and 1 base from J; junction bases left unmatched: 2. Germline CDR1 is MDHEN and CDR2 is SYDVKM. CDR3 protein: CASGLAGVSYEQYF. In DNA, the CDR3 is TGTGCCAGCGGACTAGCGGGAGTTTCCTACGAGCAGTACTTC.

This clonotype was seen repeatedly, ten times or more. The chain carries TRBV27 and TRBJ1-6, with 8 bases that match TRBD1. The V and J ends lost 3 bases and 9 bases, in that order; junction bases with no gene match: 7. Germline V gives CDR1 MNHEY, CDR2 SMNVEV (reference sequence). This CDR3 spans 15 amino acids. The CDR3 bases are TGTGCCAGCAGTTTCGGTCAGGGGGCAGGTTCACCCCTCCACTTT. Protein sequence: CASSFGQGAGSPLHF.

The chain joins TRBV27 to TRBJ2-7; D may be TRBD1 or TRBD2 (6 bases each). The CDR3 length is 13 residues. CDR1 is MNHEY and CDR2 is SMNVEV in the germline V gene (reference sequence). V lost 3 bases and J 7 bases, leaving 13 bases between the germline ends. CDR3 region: CASSFTGRREQYF. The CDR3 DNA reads TGTGCCAGCAGTTTTACAGGGAGGAGGGAGCAGTACTTC.

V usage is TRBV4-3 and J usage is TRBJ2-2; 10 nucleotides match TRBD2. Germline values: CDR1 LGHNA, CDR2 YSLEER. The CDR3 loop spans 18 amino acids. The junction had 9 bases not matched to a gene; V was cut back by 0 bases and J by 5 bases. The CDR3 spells CASSQDPPAGGRTGELFF. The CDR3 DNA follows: TGCGCCAGCAGCCAAGATCCCCCAGCGGGAGGGCGTACCGGGGAGCTGTTTTTT.

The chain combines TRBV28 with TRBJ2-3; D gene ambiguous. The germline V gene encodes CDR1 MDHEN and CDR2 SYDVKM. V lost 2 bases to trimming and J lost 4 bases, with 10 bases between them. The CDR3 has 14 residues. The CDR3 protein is CASSLPLVADTQYF. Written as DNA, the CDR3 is TGTGCCAGCAGTTTACCCCTAGTCGCAGATACGCAGTATTTT.

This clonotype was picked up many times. In DNA, the CDR3 is TGTGCCAGCAGTTCCCGAGGCGGCAGCGCATCCTACGAGCAGTACTTC. Its protein product is CASSSRGGSASYEQYF. The chain has TRBV28 and TRBJ2-7; no firm D call. Germline V gene data show CDR1 as MDHEN and CDR2 as SYDVKM. The CDR3 covers 16 residues. V was clipped by 4 bases and J by 1 base, with 17 bases between them.

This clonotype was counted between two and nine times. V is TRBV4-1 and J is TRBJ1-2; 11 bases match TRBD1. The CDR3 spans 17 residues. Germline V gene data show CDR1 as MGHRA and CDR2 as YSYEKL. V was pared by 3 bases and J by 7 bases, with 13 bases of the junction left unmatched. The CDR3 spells CASSQPGQGDRSVGYTF. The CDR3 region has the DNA TGCGCCAGCAGCCAGCCGGGACAGGGGGATCGGTCTGTTGGCTACACCTTC.

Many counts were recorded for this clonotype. The CDR3 here is CASSPDKNTEAFF. As DNA, the CDR3 is TGTGCCAGCAGTCCCGACAAGAACACTGAAGCTTTCTTT. The chain uses TRBV12-3 or TRBV12-4 and TRBJ1-1; D is unresolved. The V end lost 5 bases, the J end lost 1 base, and 8 bases lay between the germline ends. This CDR3 region has 13 residues.

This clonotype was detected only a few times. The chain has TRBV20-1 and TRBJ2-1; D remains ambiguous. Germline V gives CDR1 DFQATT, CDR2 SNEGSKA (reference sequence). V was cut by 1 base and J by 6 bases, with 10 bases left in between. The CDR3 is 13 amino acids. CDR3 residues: CSARGPTSNEQFF. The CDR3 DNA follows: TGCAGTGCTAGAGGGCCGACTTCCAATGAGCAGTTCTTC.

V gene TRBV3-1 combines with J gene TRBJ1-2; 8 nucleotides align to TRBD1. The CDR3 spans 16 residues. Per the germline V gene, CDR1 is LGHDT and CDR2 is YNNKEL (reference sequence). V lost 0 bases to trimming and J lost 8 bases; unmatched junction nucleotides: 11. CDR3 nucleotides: TGTGCCAGCAGCCAAGATCGGGACAGGAGATTGAGAGGCTACACCTTC. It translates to CASSQDRDRRLRGYTF.

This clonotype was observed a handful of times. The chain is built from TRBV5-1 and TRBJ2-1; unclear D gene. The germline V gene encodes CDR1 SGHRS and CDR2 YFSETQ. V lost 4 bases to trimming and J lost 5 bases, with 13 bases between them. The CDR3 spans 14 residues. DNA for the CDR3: TGCGCCAGCAGCGAGGCGCTTACCAACAATGAGCAGTTCTTC. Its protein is CASSEALTNNEQFF.

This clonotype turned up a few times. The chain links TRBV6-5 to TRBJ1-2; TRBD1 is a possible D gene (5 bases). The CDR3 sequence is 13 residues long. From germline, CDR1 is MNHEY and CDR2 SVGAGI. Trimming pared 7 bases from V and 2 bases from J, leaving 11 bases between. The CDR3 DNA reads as TGTGCCAGCACAAGGGCAGGGAACTATGGCTACACCTTC. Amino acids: CASTRAGNYGYTF.

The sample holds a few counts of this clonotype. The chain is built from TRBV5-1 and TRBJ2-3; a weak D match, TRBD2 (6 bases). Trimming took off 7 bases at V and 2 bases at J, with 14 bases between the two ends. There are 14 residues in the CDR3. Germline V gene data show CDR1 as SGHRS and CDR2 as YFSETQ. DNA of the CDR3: TGCGCCAGCCGGCTTAGCGGACTCACAGATACGCAGTATTTT. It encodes CASRLSGLTDTQYF.

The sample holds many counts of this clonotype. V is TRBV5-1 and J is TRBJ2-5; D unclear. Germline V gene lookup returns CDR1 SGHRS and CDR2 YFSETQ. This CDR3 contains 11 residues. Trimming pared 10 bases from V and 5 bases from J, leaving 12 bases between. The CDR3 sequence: CAAAKMETQYF. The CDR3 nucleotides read TGCGCCGCAGCCAAGATGGAGACCCAGTACTTC.

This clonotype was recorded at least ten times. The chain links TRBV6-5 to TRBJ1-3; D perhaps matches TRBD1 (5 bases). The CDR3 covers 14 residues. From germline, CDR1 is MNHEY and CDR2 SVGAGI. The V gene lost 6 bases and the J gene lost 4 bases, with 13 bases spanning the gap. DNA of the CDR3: TGTGCCAGCAGCCCCGGGACGGGAGGAAACACCATATATTTT. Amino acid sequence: CASSPGTGGNTIYF.